These 22 T cell receptor beta chains originate from one sample sequenced in a study of T cell responses to AZD1222 COVID-19 vaccine. TCRdb's copy holds only in-frame clones and misses some; the assay was immunoSEQ multiplex PCR. Counted here are roughly 110,000 clones, roughly nine tenths occurring once; the ten biggest clones make up approximately 4.2%. The sequences come from peripheral blood, collected on day 0 of AZD1222 vaccination. The source of these receptors is an adult in good health.

The CDR3 nucleotides are TGTGCCAGCAGCTTGGGTCCGGGACAGGGGGCTTACGAGCAGTACTTC. Translating gives CASSLGPGQGAYEQYF. This chain connects TRBV5-5 to TRBJ2-7; 12 bases match TRBD1. The CDR3 is 16 amino acids. V trimming: 0 bases; J trimming: 4 bases; junction bases outside the gene matches: 5. Per germline, CDR1 SGHKS and CDR2 YYEKEE (reference sequence).

This rearrangement joins TRBV9 to TRBJ1-4; a weak D match, TRBD1 (6 bases). Germline assignment: CDR1 SGDLS and CDR2 YYNGEE. The CDR3 sequence is 14 residues long. Trimming removed 2 bases at V and 4 bases at J, with 9 bases between. The CDR3 region has the DNA TGTGCCAGCAGCGTCGGGGGGCTTAATGAAAAACTGTTTTTT. As protein: CASSVGGLNEKLFF.

CDR3 sequence: CASSPLDSILNTEAFF. The CDR3 DNA reads as TGTGCCAGCTCACCCCTGGACAGTATTTTGAACACTGAAGCTTTCTTT. The chain is built from TRBV18 and TRBJ1-1; possible D gene TRBD1, 6 bases. V was pared by 3 bases and J by 0 bases, with 14 bases between. The CDR3 consists of 16 residues. The V gene's germline CDR1 is KGHSH and CDR2 LQKENI.

The chain links TRBV19 to TRBJ1-6, with a possible D match to TRBD1 (6 bases). The germline V gene encodes CDR1 LNHDA and CDR2 SQIVND (reference sequence). CDR3 length: 18 amino acids. Trimming removed 3 bases from V and 0 bases from J, with 15 bases in between. Here the CDR3 DNA reads TGTGCCAGTAGTATGGGGGGCAGAAGGAGCTCCTATAATTCACCCCTCCACTTT. Protein sequence: CASSMGGRRSSYNSPLHF.

The CDR3 DNA reads TGTGCCAGCAGCGACAGCCTTTCCTACGAGCAGTACTTC. Its protein is CASSDSLSYEQYF. The V call is TRBV5-4, the J call TRBJ2-7; D perhaps matches TRBD1 (5 bases). Germline V gene data show CDR1 as SGHNT and CDR2 as YYREEE (reference sequence). CDR3 size: 13 residues. V lost 4 bases and J 1 base, leaving 9 bases between the germline ends.

This clone was observed once. CDR3 residues: CASSLLRGENSPLHF. CDR3 sequence (DNA): TGTGCCAGCAGCTTATTGCGGGGAGAAAATTCACCCCTCCACTTT. This chain uses TRBV7-2 with TRBJ1-6; D remains ambiguous. The ends were cut back, 2 bases at V and 7 bases at J, with 12 bases in the middle. The V gene's germline CDR1 is SGHTA and CDR2 FQGNSA. The length of the CDR3 is 15 residues.

The gene calls are TRBV7-2 and TRBJ2-1; D possibly corresponds to TRBD1 (6 bases). V was clipped by 2 bases and J by 6 bases, with 17 bases between them. CDR3 length equals 16 residues. Germline CDR1 SGHTA, CDR2 FQGNSA. CDR3 in amino acids: CASSLLQGRVGNEQFF. Written as DNA, the CDR3 is TGTGCCAGCAGCTTACTTCAGGGGCGGGTTGGCAATGAGCAGTTCTTC.

The genes are TRBV6-1 and TRBJ1-2; 9 bases fit TRBD1. The CDR3 runs 16 residues. Germline loops: CDR1 MNHNS, CDR2 SASEGT. V lost 2 bases and J lost 8; bases outside the gene matches: 12. CDR3: CASSEPGQGKSWGYTF. CDR3 bases: TGTGCCAGCAGTGAACCTGGACAGGGGAAATCTTGGGGCTACACCTTC.

This clone showed up just once. V and J are TRBV18 and TRBJ1-1, with D unclear. The V end lost 1 base, the J end lost 0 bases, and 6 bases lay between the germline ends. CDR1 is KGHSH, CDR2 LQKENI, per germline. The CDR3 runs 14 residues. The chain's CDR3 is CASSPQGMNTEAFF. CDR3 DNA: TGTGCCAGCTCACCACAAGGCATGAACACTGAAGCTTTCTTT. The full variable domain, in which reference TRBV18 and TRBJ1-1 provide the parts outside the CDR3, is NAGVMQNPRHLVRRRGQEARLRCSPMKGHSHVYWYRQLPEEGLKFMVYLQKENIIDESGMPKERFSAEFPKEGPSILRIQQVVRGDSAAYFCASSPQGMNTEAFFGQGTRLTVV.

J is TRBJ1-5 and V is TRBV10-1, with TRBD1 matching 8 bases. V lost 6 bases to trimming and J lost 4 bases; unmatched junction nucleotides: 14. CDR1 is WNHNN, CDR2 SYGVQD, per germline (reference sequence). This CDR3 comprises 17 residues. The CDR3 sequence: CASRHEMDRAQNQPQHF. In DNA form, the CDR3 reads TGCGCCAGCAGACACGAAATGGACAGGGCCCAAAATCAGCCCCAGCATTTT.

The chain employs TRBV6-5 and TRBJ2-7; the D gene is possibly TRBD1 (6 bases). CDR3 length equals 13 residues. V was shortened by 6 bases and J by 5 bases, with 14 bases between the two germline ends. Germline assignment: CDR1 MNHEY and CDR2 SVGAGI. The CDR3 protein is CASRATGYHEQYF. The CDR3 nucleotides read TGTGCCAGCAGAGCCACAGGGTACCACGAGCAGTACTTC.

The V and J genes are TRBV15 and TRBJ1-2; D possibly corresponds to TRBD1 (6 bases). Germline V gene sequence: CDR1 LNHNV, CDR2 YYDKDF (reference sequence). The CDR3 spans 15 residues. V was shortened by 3 bases and J by 4 bases, with 15 bases between the two germline ends. CDR3 sequence: CATSSRNRERYGYTF. The CDR3 bases are TGTGCCACCAGCAGCCGTAACAGGGAGCGCTATGGCTACACCTTC.

The gene calls are TRBV7-9 and TRBJ2-5; TRBD2 matches 15 bases. Germline CDR1 reads SEHNR; CDR2 reads FQNEAQ (reference sequence). J lost 5 bases, V lost 5 bases, and 6 bases had no gene match. The CDR3 sequence is 16 residues long. This CDR3 reads CASSQGLAGGKETQYF. Here the CDR3 DNA reads TGTGCCAGCAGCCAAGGACTAGCGGGGGGGAAGGAGACCCAGTACTTC.

The CDR3 nucleotides are TGTGCCAGCAGCTTAGGGACTAGCGGAGGGGCAGATACGCAGTATTTT. Its protein product is CASSLGTSGGADTQYF. The chain has TRBV7-6 and TRBJ2-3, with 10 nucleotides matching TRBD2. V shed 1 base and J 4 bases; nucleotides not matched to a gene: 5. The CDR3 loop spans 16 amino acids. Germline V lookup: CDR1 SGHVS, CDR2 FNYEAQ. Combining the CDR3 with reference TRBV7-6 and TRBJ2-3 gives the whole variable domain GAGVSQSPRYKVTKRGQDVALRCDPISGHVSLYWYRQALGQGPEFLTYFNYEAQQDKSGLPNDRFSAERPEGSISTLTIQRTEQRDSAMYRCASSLGTSGGADTQYFGPGTRLTVL.

This clone was recorded a few times. The chain has TRBV4-1 and TRBJ2-7; D is ambiguous. Germline V gene sequence: CDR1 MGHRA, CDR2 YSYEKL. The CDR3 contains 12 residues. Trimming pared 1 base from V and 6 bases from J, leaving 7 bases between. The CDR3 DNA reads as TGCGCCAGCAGCCAAGGTCAAGCCGAGCAGTACTTC. Protein sequence: CASSQGQAEQYF.

The chain joins TRBV5-1 to TRBJ2-2; D unresolved. Germline CDR1 reads SGHRS; CDR2 reads YFSETQ. V shed 3 bases and J shed 1 base, with 4 bases lying between them. This CDR3 spans 13 amino acids. CDR3 protein: CASSSLNTGELFF. The CDR3 nucleotides are TGCGCCAGCAGCTCTCTGAACACCGGGGAGCTGTTTTTT.

The chain links TRBV5-1 to TRBJ2-5, with 7 bases matching TRBD2. CDR1 and CDR2 from the germline V gene are SGHRS and YFSETQ. CDR3 length equals 14 residues. The ends lost 3 bases at V and 5 bases at J; junction bases unmatched: 7. CDR3 sequence (DNA): TGCGCCAGCAGCTGGAGCCCAGCGGGGGAGACCCAGTACTTC. Translation: CASSWSPAGETQYF.

This sequence joins TRBV6-5 and TRBJ1-2; D not certain. Trimming removed 6 bases from V and 7 bases from J, with 12 bases in between. Germline CDR1 reads MNHEY; CDR2 reads SVGAGI. CDR3 length equals 12 residues. The CDR3 nucleotides read TGTGCCAGCAGAGGAAGGGATGGTGGCTACACCTTC. Its protein product is CASRGRDGGYTF.

This clone came up once. The chain has TRBV12-3 or TRBV12-4 and TRBJ2-7; D remains unclear. CDR3 size: 13 residues. The V gene lost 1 base and the J gene lost 2 bases, with 6 bases spanning the gap. The CDR3 nucleotides are TGTGCCAGCAGTTTAGACGGAGCCTACGAGCAGTACTTC. It yields the protein CASSLDGAYEQYF.

The chain uses TRBV6-1 and TRBJ1-2; unclear D gene. The ends were cut back, 1 base at V and 1 base at J, with 10 bases in the middle. Germline CDR1 reads MNHNS; CDR2 reads SASEGT. The CDR3 has 15 residues. The DNA of the CDR3 is TGTGCCAGCAGTGAAGGGCACAGTTATAACTATGGCTACACCTTC. Translating gives CASSEGHSYNYGYTF.

V and J are TRBV9 and TRBJ2-1; the D gene is possibly TRBD1 (5 bases). Trimming removed 1 base from V and 3 bases from J, with 14 bases in between. From germline, CDR1 is SGDLS and CDR2 YYNGEE. The CDR3 runs 16 residues. The CDR3 protein is CASSVRRQSFYNEQFF. The CDR3 DNA reads TGTGCCAGCAGCGTACGGAGACAGTCTTTCTACAATGAGCAGTTCTTC.

The chain couples TRBV5-5 to TRBJ1-2; TRBD1 might be the D (5 bases). V was pared by 2 bases and J by 3 bases, with 20 bases between. The length of the CDR3 is 17 residues. Germline-derived CDR1 and CDR2 are SGHKS and YYEKEE (reference sequence). The CDR3 DNA reads TGTGCCAGCAGCTTACGTTCTATTTCCGGGACGGACTATGGCTACACCTTC. It specifies CASSLRSISGTDYGYTF.